One and the same sample provided the 10 T cell receptor beta chains below, sequenced in a study of T cells in Graves' hyperthyroidism and ophthalmopathy. Amplified TCR beta CDR3 regions derived from RNA transcripts. HTBI primers were the set used in a first-round RT-PCR of the TCR CDR3. A single record per CDR3 protein comes from TCRdb applying MiXCR to the multiplex PCR reads. The sample lists about 590,000 distinct CDR3 sequences, 15% to 19% seen once, with around 6.6% in the top ten. The sample comprised blood. These receptors were obtained from a woman under 40 with Graves' hyperthyroidism.

This clonotype was observed at least ten times. V usage is TRBV11-2 and J usage is TRBJ2-1, with D uncertain. There are 13 residues in the CDR3. Germline V lookup: CDR1 SGHAT, CDR2 FQNNGV. Trimming removed 1 base from V and 5 bases from J, with 6 bases in between. In nucleotides, the CDR3 is TGTGCCAGCAGCTTAGGGTTTAACAATGAGCAGTTCTTC. This translates into CASSLGFNNEQFF. The full variable domain, with the rest looked up from reference TRBV11-2 and TRBJ2-1, is EAGVAQSPRYKIIEKRQSVAFWCNPISGHATLYWYQQILGQGPKLLIQFQNNGVVDDSQLPKDRFSAERLKGVDSTLKIQPAKLEDSAVYLCASSLGFNNEQFFGPGTRLTVL.

The sample holds many counts of this clonotype. The chain carries TRBV2 and TRBJ1-2; D unclear. Germline CDR1 reads SNHLY; CDR2 reads FYNNEI. Trimming removed 5 bases at V and 3 bases at J, with 10 bases between. The CDR3 extends over 13 amino acids. The CDR3 sequence: CASSFRQYYGYTF. The DNA for the CDR3 is TGTGCCAGCAGTTTTCGCCAGTACTATGGCTACACCTTC.

The chain has TRBV2 and TRBJ2-1; D gene ambiguous. CDR1 and CDR2 (germline): SNHLY, FYNNEI. The CDR3 extends over 16 amino acids. Trimming took off 4 bases at V and 5 bases at J, with 18 bases between the two ends. In nucleotides, the CDR3 is TGTGCCAGCAGTGTAAACCTGGACGGCCGGGACAATGAGCAGTTCTTC. Residues: CASSVNLDGRDNEQFF.

The rearrangement uses TRBV20-1 and TRBJ2-7; TRBD2 matches 14 bases. This CDR3 has 13 residues. Trimming cost V 5 bases and J 6 bases; bases outside gene matches: 3. Per germline, CDR1 DFQATT and CDR2 SNEGSKA (reference sequence). DNA for the CDR3: TGCAGTGCTCGGACTAGCGGGAGGACCGAGCAGTACTTC. It is translated as CSARTSGRTEQYF.

The chain recombines TRBV6-5 with TRBJ2-1; 11 bases are shared with TRBD2. Trimming took 2 bases from V and 6 from J; bases not matched to a gene: 12. This CDR3 is 18 amino acids long. The V gene's germline CDR1 is MNHEY and CDR2 SVGAGI. CDR3 sequence: CASSYTRTSGPWSNEQFF. The CDR3, as DNA: TGTGCCAGCAGTTACACTCGGACTAGCGGGCCGTGGAGCAATGAGCAGTTCTTC.

This clonotype appeared many times. This sequence joins TRBV30 and TRBJ1-1; TRBD1 aligns across 7 bases. Looked up from germline, CDR1 is GTSNPN and CDR2 is SVGIG (reference sequence). CDR3 size: 13 residues. V trimming: 4 bases; J trimming: 3 bases; junction bases outside the gene matches: 5. CDR3 sequence reads: CAWKYRGHTEAFF. Here the CDR3 DNA reads TGTGCCTGGAAGTATAGGGGGCACACTGAAGCTTTCTTT.

The V and J genes are TRBV4-1 and TRBJ2-2; D not certain. Trimming took off 1 base at V and 0 bases at J, with 18 bases between the two ends. The germline V gene encodes CDR1 MGHRA and CDR2 YSYEKL. The CDR3 is 19 residues long. The CDR3 spells CASSQGTTPLGSNTGELFF. CDR3 sequence (DNA): TGCGCCAGCAGCCAAGGTACTACCCCTTTGGGGTCGAACACCGGGGAGCTGTTTTTT.

This clonotype turned up a few times. CDR3 DNA: TGCAGTGCTAGCGGGTACGGGATCGGGGAGCTGTTTTTT. Protein sequence: CSASGYGIGELFF. This chain uses TRBV20-1 with TRBJ2-2, with D perhaps matching TRBD2 (5 bases). The CDR3 spans 13 residues. The germline gives CDR1 DFQATT, CDR2 SNEGSKA (reference sequence). Trimming stripped 3 bases from V and 7 bases from J, with 12 bases between.

This clonotype was counted many times. The rearrangement uses TRBV27 and TRBJ1-1, with 7 bases lining up with TRBD1. V shed 6 bases and J 3 bases; nucleotides not matched to a gene: 10. The germline gives CDR1 MNHEY, CDR2 SMNVEV (reference sequence). This CDR3 has 15 residues. CDR3 in amino acids: CASRLRTGVYTEAFF. Here the CDR3 DNA reads TGTGCCAGCAGGCTGAGAACAGGGGTATACACTGAAGCTTTCTTT.

With respect to this clonotype: Given a much more abundant clone one base away, this may be a read error. The chain links TRBV15 to TRBJ2-1; 9 nucleotides match TRBD1. The J call may be wrong; the DNA end is better matched by TRBJ2-7. The germline V gene has CDR1 LNHNV and CDR2 YYDKDF (reference sequence). The CDR3 extends over 15 amino acids. CDR3: CATSRGGQGINEQYF. The DNA for the CDR3 is TGTGCCACCAGCAGAGGAGGACAGGGGATCAATGAGCAGTACTTC.